What follows is one T cell receptor beta chain and its context. Its specificity is not known. These data originate in a study of OX40 agonist ivuxolimab in advanced cancers. Study-wide background: Dose-escalation patients had hepatocellular carcinoma, melanoma, renal cell or head and neck cancer. Therapy given before enrollment (anti-PD-1, anti-PD-L1 or anti-CTLA-4) was allowed, and roughly 41% had some.

The method was immunoSEQ multiplex PCR; TCRdb's version includes in-frame clones alone and lacks a portion of them. The sample contains approximately 73,000 clones, 85% to 90% of which appear only once. General study results and limits: Averaged across samples, CD8+ T cells carried more expanded clones than CD4+ did.

The sequence was collected from an adult with an advanced solid tumor such as melanoma, head and neck, liver or kidney cancer. The sample here was CD4+ or CD8+ T cells sorted from blood, taken in a trial of the OX40 agonist ivuxolimab.

The chain's CDR3 is CASSLDSSGNTIYF. The DNA for the CDR3 is TGTGCCAGCAGTTTAGACAGTTCTGGAAACACCATATATTTT. The chain combines TRBV27 with TRBJ1-3, with D possibly matching TRBD1 (5 bases). V lost 2 bases to trimming and J lost 1 base, with 6 bases between them. This CDR3 is built from 14 residues. CDR1 is MNHEY and CDR2 is SMNVEV in the germline V gene (reference sequence).